The rows below give T cell receptor beta chains drawn from one sample of a study of blood T cells in healthy people across ages. TCRdb processed the 5' RACE reads anew with MiXCR; each CDR3 protein has one entry. The repertoire includes approximately 940,000 distinct CDR3 sequences, about 48% of them detected once, and about an eighth sits in the top ten. The sequencing input was blood. Receptors originate from a young man in good health. Each CDR3 is given with its conserved first and last residue. The D gene is left open where the match is weak. Not every row has a clone size; where given, it reads once, few, many or a size class.

clone_size	v_call	j_call	d_call	cdr3_aa	cdr3_nt
-	TRBV5-1	TRBJ1-3	TRBD1	CASSTAGTGGSGNTIYF	TGCGCCAGCAGCACCGCCGGGACAGGAGGCTCTGGAAACACCATATATTTT
once	TRBV6-6	TRBJ2-1	TRBD2	CASSYTRGDERFF	TGTGCCAGCAGTTACACACGGGGGGATGAGCGGTTCTTC
-	TRBV7-6	TRBJ2-1	TRBD1	CASSQLTGGLEQFF	TGTGCCAGCAGCCAATTGACAGGGGGCTTGGAGCAGTTCTTC
few	TRBV6-6	TRBJ2-3	TRBD2	CASIAGGYADTQYF	TGTGCCAGCATAGCCGGGGGGTATGCAGATACGCAGTATTTT
-	TRBV27	TRBJ2-4	TRBD2	CASSSGGGPREQYF	TGTGCCAGCAGTTCCGGCGGGGGTCCTAGGGAGCAGTACTTC
-	TRBV29-1	TRBJ1-1	-	CSALRDTEAFF	TGCAGCGCTCTCAGAGACACTGAAGCTTTCTTT
-	TRBV5-6	TRBJ2-3	-	CASSLSPGGTDTQYF	TGTGCCAGCAGCTTGAGTCCCGGGGGCACAGATACGCAGTATTTT
few	TRBV5-1	TRBJ2-1	-	CASSLHGDEQFF	TGCGCCAGCAGCTTGCATGGTGACGAGCAGTTCTTC
-	TRBV12-3/TRBV12-4	TRBJ2-1	-	CASTSRSGAPYNEQFF	TGTGCCAGCACCTCGCGTTCCGGGGCGCCCTACAATGAGCAGTTCTTC
many	TRBV6-5	TRBJ2-7	TRBD1	CASRNRGRGEQYF	TGTGCCAGCAGAAACAGGGGGAGAGGCGAGCAGTACTTC
-	TRBV6-4	TRBJ2-7	-	CASSDSTSTDLSYEQYF	TGTGCCAGCAGTGACTCGACTTCAACGGACCTCTCCTACGAGCAGTACTTC
-	TRBV7-2	TRBJ2-3	-	CASSLSKGGAQYF	TGTGCCAGCAGCTTATCAAAGGGTGGTGCGCAGTATTTT
few	TRBV7-4	TRBJ1-1	-	CASSYRDTDLNTEAFF	TGTGCCAGCTCCTACCGGGACACAGACTTGAACACTGAAGCTTTCTTT